This T cell receptor (beta chain) was identified in a study of OX40 agonist ivuxolimab in advanced cancers. Study summary: In three patients, partial responses were observed, one with hepatocellular carcinoma and two with cutaneous melanoma.

Generated by immunoSEQ multiplex PCR, the TCRdb table keeps only in-frame clones and is missing some. Of roughly 90,000 clones in the sample, around nine tenths were seen once. The CDR3 totals 13 residues. The germline gives CDR1 KGHSH, CDR2 LQKENI. V lost 2 bases, J lost 8 bases, and 10 bases lay in between. Material: CD4+ or CD8+ T cells sorted from blood, obtained in a trial of the OX40 agonist ivuxolimab. This sequence was found in an adult with an advanced solid tumor such as melanoma, head and neck, liver or kidney cancer. This chain uses TRBV18 with TRBJ2-1; D remains unclear. CDR3 bases: TGTGCCAGCTCACCAAGGGATGGAGATGAGCAGTTCTTC. Its translation is CASSPRDGDEQFF.